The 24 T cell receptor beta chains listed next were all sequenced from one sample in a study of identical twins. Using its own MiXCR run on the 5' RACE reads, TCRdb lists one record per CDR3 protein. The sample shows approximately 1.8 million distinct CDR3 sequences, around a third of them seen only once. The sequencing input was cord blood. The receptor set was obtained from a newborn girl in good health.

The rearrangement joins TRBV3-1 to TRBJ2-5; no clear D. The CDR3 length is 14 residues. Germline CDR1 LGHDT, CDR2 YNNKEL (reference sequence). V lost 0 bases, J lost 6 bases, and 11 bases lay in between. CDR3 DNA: TGTGCCAGCAGCCAAGATCGACATATGAAGACCCAGTACTTC. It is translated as CASSQDRHMKTQYF.

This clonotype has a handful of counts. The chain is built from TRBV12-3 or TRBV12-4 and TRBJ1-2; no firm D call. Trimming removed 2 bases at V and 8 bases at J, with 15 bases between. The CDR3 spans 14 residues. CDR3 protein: CASSLSDLPWGYTF. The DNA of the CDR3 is TGTGCCAGCAGTTTATCTGACCTCCCCTGGGGCTACACCTTC.

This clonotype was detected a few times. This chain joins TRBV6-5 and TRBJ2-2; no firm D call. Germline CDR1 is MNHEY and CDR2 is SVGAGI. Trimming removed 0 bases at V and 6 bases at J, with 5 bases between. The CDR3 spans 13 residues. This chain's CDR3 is CASSYSIPGELFF. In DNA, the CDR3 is TGTGCCAGCAGTTACTCGATACCCGGGGAGCTGTTTTTT.

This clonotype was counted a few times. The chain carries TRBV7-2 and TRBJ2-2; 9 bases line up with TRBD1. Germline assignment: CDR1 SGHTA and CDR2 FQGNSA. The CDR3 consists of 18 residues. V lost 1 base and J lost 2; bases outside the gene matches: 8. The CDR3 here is CASSLVRGTGKNTGELFF. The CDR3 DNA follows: TGTGCCAGCAGCTTAGTGCGGGGGACAGGGAAAAACACCGGGGAGCTGTTTTTT. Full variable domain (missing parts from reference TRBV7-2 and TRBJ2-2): GAGVSQSPSNKVTEKGKDVELRCDPISGHTALYWYRQSLGQGLEFLIYFQGNSAPDKSGLPSDRFSAERTGGSVSTLTIQRTQQEDSAVYLCASSLVRGTGKNTGELFFGEGSRLTVL.

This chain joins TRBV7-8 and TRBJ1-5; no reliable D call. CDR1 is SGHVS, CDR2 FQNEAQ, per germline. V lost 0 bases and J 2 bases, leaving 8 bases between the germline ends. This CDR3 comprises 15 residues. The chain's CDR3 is CASSLARRGNQPQHF. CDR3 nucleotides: TGTGCCAGCAGCTTAGCGCGTAGGGGCAATCAGCCCCAGCATTTT. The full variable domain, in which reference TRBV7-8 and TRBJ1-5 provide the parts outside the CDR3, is GAGVSQSPRYKVAKRGQDVALRCDPISGHVSLFWYQQALGQGPEFLTYFQNEAQLDKSGLPSDRFFAERPEGSVSTLKIQRTQQEDSAVYLCASSLARRGNQPQHFGDGTRLSIL.

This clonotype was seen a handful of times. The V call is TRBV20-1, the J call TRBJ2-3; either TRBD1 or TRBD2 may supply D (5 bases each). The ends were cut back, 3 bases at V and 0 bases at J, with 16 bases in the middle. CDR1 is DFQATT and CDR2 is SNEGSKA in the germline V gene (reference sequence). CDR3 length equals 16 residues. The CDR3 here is CSASRGGQPSTDTQYF. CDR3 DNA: TGCAGTGCTAGCCGGGGCGGGCAACCTAGCACAGATACGCAGTATTTT.

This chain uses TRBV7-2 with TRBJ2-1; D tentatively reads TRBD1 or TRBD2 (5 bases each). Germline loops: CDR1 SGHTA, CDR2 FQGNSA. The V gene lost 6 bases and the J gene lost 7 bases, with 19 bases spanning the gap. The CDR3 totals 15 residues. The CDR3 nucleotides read TGTGCCAGCAGACCCGGGACCTACAGTGGGAATGAGCAGTTCTTC. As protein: CASRPGTYSGNEQFF.

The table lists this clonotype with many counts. CDR3 DNA sequence: TGCAGTGCTAGCCCTCTGGACACCTATGGCTACACCTTC. This encodes CSASPLDTYGYTF. The chain recombines TRBV20-1 with TRBJ1-2; D might be TRBD1 (5 bases). This CDR3 spans 13 amino acids. The germline CDR1 and CDR2 sequences are DFQATT and SNEGSKA (reference sequence). The V and J ends lost 3 bases and 4 bases respectively, with 12 bases between them.

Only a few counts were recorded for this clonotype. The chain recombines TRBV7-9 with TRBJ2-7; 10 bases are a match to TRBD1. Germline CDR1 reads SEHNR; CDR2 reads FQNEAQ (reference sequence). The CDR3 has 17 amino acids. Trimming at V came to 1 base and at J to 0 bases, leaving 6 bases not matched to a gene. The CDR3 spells CASSLDLGQGSSYEQYF. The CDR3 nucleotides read TGTGCCAGCAGCTTAGATCTGGGACAGGGGAGCTCCTACGAGCAGTACTTC.

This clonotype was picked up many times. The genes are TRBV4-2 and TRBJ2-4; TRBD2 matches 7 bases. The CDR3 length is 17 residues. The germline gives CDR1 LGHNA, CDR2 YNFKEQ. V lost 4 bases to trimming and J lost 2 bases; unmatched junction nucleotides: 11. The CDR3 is CASSRGIAGSTKNIQYF. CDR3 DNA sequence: TGTGCCAGCAGCCGGGGCATAGCGGGTTCGACCAAAAACATTCAGTACTTC.

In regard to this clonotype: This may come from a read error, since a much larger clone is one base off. CDR3 protein: CASSGWDSSYEQYF. As DNA, the CDR3 is TGTGCCAGCAGTGGATGGGACAGCTCCTACGAGCAGTACTTC. This chain connects TRBV25-1 to TRBJ2-7; the match to TRBD1 covers 7 bases. The germline V gene encodes CDR1 MGHDK and CDR2 SYGVNS. This CDR3 has 14 amino acids. J was trimmed by 0 bases and V by 4 bases; bases with no gene match: 3.

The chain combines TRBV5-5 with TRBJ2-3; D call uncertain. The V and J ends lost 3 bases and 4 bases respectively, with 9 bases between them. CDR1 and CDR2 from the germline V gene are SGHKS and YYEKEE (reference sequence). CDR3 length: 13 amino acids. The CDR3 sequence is CASSSRVSDTQYF. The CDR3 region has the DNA TGTGCCAGCAGCTCTCGGGTCTCAGATACGCAGTATTTT.

CDR3 residues: CATSRVTNYGYTF. In DNA form, the CDR3 reads TGTGCCACCAGCAGAGTAACCAACTATGGCTACACCTTC. The chain recombines TRBV15 with TRBJ1-2; no firm D call. From germline, CDR1 is LNHNV and CDR2 YYDKDF (reference sequence). V was shortened by 1 base and J by 2 bases, with 5 bases between the two germline ends. The CDR3 contains 13 residues.

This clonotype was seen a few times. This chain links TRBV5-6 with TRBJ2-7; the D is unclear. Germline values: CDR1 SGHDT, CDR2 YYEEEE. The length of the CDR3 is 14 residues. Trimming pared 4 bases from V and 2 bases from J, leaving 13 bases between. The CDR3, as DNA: TGTGCCAGCAGCCTGTATATGAATACCTACGAGCAGTACTTC. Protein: CASSLYMNTYEQYF. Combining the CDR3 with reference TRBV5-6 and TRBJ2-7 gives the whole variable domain DAGVTQSPTHLIKTRGQQVTLRCSPKSGHDTVSWYQQALGQGPQFIFQYYEEEERQRGNFPDRFSGHQFPNYSSELNVNALLLGDSALYLCASSLYMNTYEQYFGPGTRLTVT.

The CDR3 here is CASSLISLAGDGEQFF. Here the CDR3 DNA reads TGTGCCAGCAGCTTAATTTCCCTAGCGGGGGATGGGGAGCAGTTCTTC. The rearrangement joins TRBV7-9 to TRBJ2-1; 10 bases map to TRBD2. Trimming removed 2 bases from V and 10 bases from J; junction bases left unmatched: 11. The CDR3 length is 16 residues. From germline, CDR1 is SEHNR and CDR2 FQNEAQ (reference sequence).

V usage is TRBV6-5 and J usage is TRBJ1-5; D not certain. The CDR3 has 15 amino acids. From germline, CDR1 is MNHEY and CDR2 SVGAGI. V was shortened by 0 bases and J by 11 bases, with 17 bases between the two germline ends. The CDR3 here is CASSYSSKGLSTQHF. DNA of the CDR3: TGTGCCAGCAGTTACTCGAGCAAGGGTCTCAGTACCCAGCATTTT.

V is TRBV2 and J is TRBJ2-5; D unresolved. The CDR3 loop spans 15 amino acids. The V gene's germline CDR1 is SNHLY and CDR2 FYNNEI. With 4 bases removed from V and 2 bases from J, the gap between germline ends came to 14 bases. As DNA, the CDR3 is TGTGCCAGCAGTGGGAAGGCCCAGACTCAAGAGACCCAGTACTTC. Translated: CASSGKAQTQETQYF. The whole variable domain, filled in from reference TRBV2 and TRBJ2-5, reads EPEVTQTPSHQVTQMGQEVILRCVPISNHLYFYWYRQILGQKVEFLVSFYNNEISEKSEIFDDQFSVERPDGSNFTLKIRSTKLEDSAMYFCASSGKAQTQETQYFGPGTRLLVL.

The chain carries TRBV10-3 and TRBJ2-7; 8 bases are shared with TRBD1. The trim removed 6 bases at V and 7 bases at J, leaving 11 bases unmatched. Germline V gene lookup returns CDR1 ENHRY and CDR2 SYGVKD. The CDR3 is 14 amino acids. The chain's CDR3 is CAISDRGGVSEQYF. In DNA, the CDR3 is TGTGCCATCAGCGACAGGGGAGGAGTTTCGGAGCAGTACTTC.

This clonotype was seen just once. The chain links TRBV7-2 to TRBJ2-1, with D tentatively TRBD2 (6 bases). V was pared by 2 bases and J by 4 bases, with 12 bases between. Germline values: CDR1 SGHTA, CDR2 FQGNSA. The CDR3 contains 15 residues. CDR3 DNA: TGTGCCAGCAGCTTATTTGGGAGCGGGTACAATGAGCAGTTCTTC. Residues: CASSLFGSGYNEQFF. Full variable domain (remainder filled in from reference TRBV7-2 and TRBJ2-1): GAGVSQSPSNKVTEKGKDVELRCDPISGHTALYWYRQSLGQGLEFLIYFQGNSAPDKSGLPSDRFSAERTGGSVSTLTIQRTQQEDSAVYLCASSLFGSGYNEQFFGPGTRLTVL.

The CDR3 DNA reads TGTACCAGCAGCTTAGCAATTGCAGGGATACAGAACTATGGCTACACCTTC. Its protein is CTSSLAIAGIQNYGYTF. The rearrangement uses TRBV7-2 and TRBJ1-2; D may be TRBD1 (5 bases). The V end was cut by 0 bases, the J end by 2 bases, with 16 bases between. CDR3 size: 17 residues. CDR1 and CDR2 from the germline V gene are SGHTA and FQGNSA.

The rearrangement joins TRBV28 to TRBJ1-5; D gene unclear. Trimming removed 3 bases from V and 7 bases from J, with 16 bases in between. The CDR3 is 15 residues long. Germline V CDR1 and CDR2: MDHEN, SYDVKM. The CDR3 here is CASSLARVMGQPQHF. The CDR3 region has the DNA TGTGCCAGCAGTTTGGCCCGTGTCATGGGGCAGCCCCAGCATTTT. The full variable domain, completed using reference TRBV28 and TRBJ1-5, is DVKVTQSSRYLVKRTGEKVFLECVQDMDHENMFWYRQDPGLGLRLIYFSYDVKMKEKGDIPEGYSVSREKKERFSLILESASTNQTSMYLCASSLARVMGQPQHFGDGTRLSIL.

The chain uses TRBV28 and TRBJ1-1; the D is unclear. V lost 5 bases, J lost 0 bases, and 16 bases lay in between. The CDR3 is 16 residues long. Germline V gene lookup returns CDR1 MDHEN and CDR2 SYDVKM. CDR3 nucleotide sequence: TGTGCCAGCAGTCATAGGACCCGAATCATGAACACTGAAGCTTTCTTT. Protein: CASSHRTRIMNTEAFF.

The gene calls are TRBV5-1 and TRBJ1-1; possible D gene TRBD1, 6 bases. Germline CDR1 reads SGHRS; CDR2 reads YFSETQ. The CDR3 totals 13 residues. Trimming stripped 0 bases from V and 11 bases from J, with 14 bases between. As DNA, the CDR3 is TGCGCCAGCAGCTTGGACCAGGGGCTTATGGCTTTCTTT. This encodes CASSLDQGLMAFF.

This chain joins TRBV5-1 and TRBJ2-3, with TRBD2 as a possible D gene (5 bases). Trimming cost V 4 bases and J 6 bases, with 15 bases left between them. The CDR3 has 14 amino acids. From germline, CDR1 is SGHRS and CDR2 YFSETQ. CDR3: CASSPWTGGDTQYF. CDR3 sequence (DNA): TGCGCCAGCAGCCCCTGGACTGGTGGGGATACGCAGTATTTT.